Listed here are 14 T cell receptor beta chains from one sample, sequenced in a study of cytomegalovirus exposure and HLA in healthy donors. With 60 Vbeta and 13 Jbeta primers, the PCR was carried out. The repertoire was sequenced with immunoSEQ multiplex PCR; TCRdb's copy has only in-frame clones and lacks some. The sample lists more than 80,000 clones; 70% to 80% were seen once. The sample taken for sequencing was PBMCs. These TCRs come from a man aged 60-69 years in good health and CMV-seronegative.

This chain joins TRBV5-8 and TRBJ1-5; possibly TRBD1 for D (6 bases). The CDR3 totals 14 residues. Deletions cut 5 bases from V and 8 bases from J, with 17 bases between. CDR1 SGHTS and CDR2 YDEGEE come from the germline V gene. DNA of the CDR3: TGTGCCAGCAGACGTTCGGACAGATTAGAGCCCCAGCATTTT. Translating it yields CASRRSDRLEPQHF. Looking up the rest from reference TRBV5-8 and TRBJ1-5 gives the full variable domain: EAGVTQSPTHLIKTRGQQATLRCSPISGHTSVYWYQQALGLGLQFLLWYDEGEERNRGNFPPRFSGRQFPNYSSELNVNALELEDSALYLCASRRSDRLEPQHFGDGTRLSIL.

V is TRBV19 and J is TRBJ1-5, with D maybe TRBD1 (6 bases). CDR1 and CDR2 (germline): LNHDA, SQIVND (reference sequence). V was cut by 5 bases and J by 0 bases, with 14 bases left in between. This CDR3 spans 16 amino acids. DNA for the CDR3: TGTGCCAGTAGTGAACGGACAGATTTTAGCAATCAGCCCCAGCATTTT. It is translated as CASSERTDFSNQPQHF.

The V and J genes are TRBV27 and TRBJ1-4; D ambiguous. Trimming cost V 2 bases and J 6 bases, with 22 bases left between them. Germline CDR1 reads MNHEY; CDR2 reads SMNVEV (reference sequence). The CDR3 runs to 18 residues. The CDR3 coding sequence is TGTGCCAGCAGTTTACACCCCTCCGGGCCCGCGGGTGATGAAAAACTGTTTTTT. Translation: CASSLHPSGPAGDEKLFF.

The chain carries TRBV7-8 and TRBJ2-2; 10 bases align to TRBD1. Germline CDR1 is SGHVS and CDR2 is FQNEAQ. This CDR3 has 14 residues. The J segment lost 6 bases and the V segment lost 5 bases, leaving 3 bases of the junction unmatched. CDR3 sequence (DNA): TGTGCCAGCAGCCAGGGACAGGGGTCCGGGGAGCTGTTTTTT. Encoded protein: CASSQGQGSGELFF.

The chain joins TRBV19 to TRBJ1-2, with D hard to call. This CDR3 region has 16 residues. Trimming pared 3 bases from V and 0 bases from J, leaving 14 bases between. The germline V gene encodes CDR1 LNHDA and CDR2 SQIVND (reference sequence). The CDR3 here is CASSIGRLAANYGYTF. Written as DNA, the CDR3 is TGTGCCAGTAGTATTGGGAGGCTGGCAGCTAACTATGGCTACACCTTC.

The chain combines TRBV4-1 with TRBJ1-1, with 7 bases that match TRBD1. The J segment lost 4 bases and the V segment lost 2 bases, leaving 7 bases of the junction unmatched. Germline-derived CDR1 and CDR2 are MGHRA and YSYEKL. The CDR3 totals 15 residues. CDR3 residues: CASSQNTGDATEAFF. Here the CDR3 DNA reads TGCGCCAGCAGCCAAAATACAGGGGATGCCACTGAAGCTTTCTTT.

CDR3 nucleotide sequence: TGTGCCAGCAGTCTACCCGGGACTAGCGTAGAGACCCAGTACTTC. The encoded protein is CASSLPGTSVETQYF. The chain employs TRBV28 and TRBJ2-5, with 10 bases identical to TRBD2. This CDR3 has 15 amino acids. Trimming removed 5 bases from V and 4 bases from J; junction bases left unmatched: 7. Germline V gene sequence: CDR1 MDHEN, CDR2 SYDVKM.

This CDR3 reads CAWSQGGEQFF. CDR3 in DNA: TGTGCCTGGTCGCAGGGAGGTGAGCAGTTCTTC. V gene TRBV30 combines with J gene TRBJ2-1; a weak D match, TRBD2 (6 bases). V shed 5 bases and J shed 9 bases, with 11 bases lying between them. The germline gives CDR1 GTSNPN, CDR2 SVGIG (reference sequence). There are 11 residues in the CDR3.

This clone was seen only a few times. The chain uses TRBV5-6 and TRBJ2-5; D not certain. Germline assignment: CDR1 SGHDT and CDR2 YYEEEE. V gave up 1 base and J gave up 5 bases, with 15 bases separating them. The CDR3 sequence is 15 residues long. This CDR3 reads CASSLRLKSGETQYF. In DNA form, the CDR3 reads TGTGCCAGCAGCTTGCGGTTAAAATCCGGGGAGACCCAGTACTTC.

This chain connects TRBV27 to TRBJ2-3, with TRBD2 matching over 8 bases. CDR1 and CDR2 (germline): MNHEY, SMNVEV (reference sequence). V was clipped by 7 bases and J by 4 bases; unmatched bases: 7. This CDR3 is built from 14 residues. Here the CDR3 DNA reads TGTGCCAGCAATCGGGGGGGCAGCGCAGATACGCAGTATTTT. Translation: CASNRGGSADTQYF.

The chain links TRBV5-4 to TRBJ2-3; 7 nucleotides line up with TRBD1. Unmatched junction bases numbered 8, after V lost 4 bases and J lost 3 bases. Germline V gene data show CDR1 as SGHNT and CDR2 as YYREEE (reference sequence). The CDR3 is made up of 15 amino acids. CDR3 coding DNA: TGTGCCAGCAGCCCTCCCACGGGACAGACAGATACGCAGTATTTT. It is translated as CASSPPTGQTDTQYF.

The CDR3: CASSGGLNEKLFF. In DNA, the CDR3 is TGCGCCAGCAGCGGGGGCCTTAATGAAAAACTGTTTTTT. The gene calls are TRBV4-3 and TRBJ1-4; a possible D gene is TRBD1 (6 bases). The ends were cut back, 5 bases at V and 4 bases at J, with 8 bases in the middle. CDR1 is LGHNA, CDR2 YSLEER, per germline. The CDR3 consists of 13 residues.

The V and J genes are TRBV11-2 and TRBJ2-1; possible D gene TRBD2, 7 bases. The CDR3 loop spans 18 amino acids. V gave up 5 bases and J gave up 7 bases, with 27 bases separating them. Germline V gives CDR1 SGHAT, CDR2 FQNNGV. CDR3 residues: CASSTRGALSSPENEQFF. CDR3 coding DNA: TGTGCCAGCAGCACCCGGGGGGCTCTCTCATCTCCGGAAAATGAGCAGTTCTTC. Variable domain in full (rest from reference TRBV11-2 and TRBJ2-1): EAGVAQSPRYKIIEKRQSVAFWCNPISGHATLYWYQQILGQGPKLLIQFQNNGVVDDSQLPKDRFSAERLKGVDSTLKIQPAKLEDSAVYLCASSTRGALSSPENEQFFGPGTRLTVL.

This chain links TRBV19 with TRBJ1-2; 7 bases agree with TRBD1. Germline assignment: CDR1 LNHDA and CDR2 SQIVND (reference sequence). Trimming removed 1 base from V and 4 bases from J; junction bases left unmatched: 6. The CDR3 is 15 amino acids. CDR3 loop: CASSIVTGSSYGYTF. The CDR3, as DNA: TGTGCCAGTAGTATAGTGACAGGGAGCAGCTATGGCTACACCTTC. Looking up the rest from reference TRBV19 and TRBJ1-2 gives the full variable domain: DGGITQSPKYLFRKEGQNVTLSCEQNLNHDAMYWYRQDPGQGLRLIYYSQIVNDFQKGDIAEGYSVSREKKESFPLTVTSAQKNPTAFYLCASSIVTGSSYGYTFGSGTRLTVV.